This T cell receptor (beta chain) was retrieved from a study of blood T cell repertoires in COVID-19. Turning to the study itself: Donors in the United States, Italy and Spain gave samples during acute or convalescent COVID-19. Sources were T cells, B-cell-depleted T cells, or PBMCs; the material itself was cDNA or gDNA.

In the original workflow: For nucleated cells, counts were estimated from reference gene primer amplification. Here immunoSEQ multiplex PCR was the method, and the copy in TCRdb shows in-frame clones only, minus some. V, J and clone size are taken as reported in that table, and D and trimming were inferred from the DNA itself. The data hold under 350,000 clones, with around 82% observed a single time. Trimming pared 6 bases from V and 4 bases from J, leaving 19 bases between. Germline CDR1 reads MDHEN; CDR2 reads SYDVKM. CDR3 length: 16 amino acids. This clone has only one observation. The V call is TRBV28, the J call TRBJ1-5, with D unclear. The sequencing input was peripheral blood. The sequence was obtained from a woman aged 50 to 60 who had recovered from COVID-19. The CDR3: CASSSPIRSLNQPQHF. The CDR3 DNA sequence: TGTGCCAGCAGCTCCCCAATTCGGTCCCTTAATCAGCCCCAGCATTTT. The variable domain in full, with the rest retrieved from reference TRBV28 and TRBJ1-5, is DVKVTQSSRYLVKRTGEKVFLECVQDMDHENMFWYRQDPGLGLRLIYFSYDVKMKEKGDIPEGYSVSREKKERFSLILESASTNQTSMYLCASSSPIRSLNQPQHFGDGTRLSIL.